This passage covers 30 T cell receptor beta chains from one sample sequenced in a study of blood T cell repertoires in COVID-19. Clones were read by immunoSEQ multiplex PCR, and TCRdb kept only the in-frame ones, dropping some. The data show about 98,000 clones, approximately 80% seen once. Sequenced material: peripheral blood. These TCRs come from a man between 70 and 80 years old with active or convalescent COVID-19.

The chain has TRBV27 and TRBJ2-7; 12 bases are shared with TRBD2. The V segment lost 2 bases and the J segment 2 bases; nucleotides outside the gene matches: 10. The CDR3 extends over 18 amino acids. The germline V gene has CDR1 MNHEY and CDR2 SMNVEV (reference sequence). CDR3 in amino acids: CASSLTTSGGFSAYEQYF. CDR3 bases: TGTGCCAGCAGTTTAACGACTAGCGGGGGTTTTTCCGCCTACGAGCAGTACTTC.

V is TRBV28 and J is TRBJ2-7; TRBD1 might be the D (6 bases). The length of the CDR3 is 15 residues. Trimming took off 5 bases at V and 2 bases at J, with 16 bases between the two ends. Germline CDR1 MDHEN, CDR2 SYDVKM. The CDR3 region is CASSDAGTRTYEQYF. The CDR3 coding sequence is TGTGCCAGCAGTGATGCCGGGACAAGGACCTACGAGCAGTACTTC. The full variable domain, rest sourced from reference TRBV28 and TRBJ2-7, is DVKVTQSSRYLVKRTGEKVFLECVQDMDHENMFWYRQDPGLGLRLIYFSYDVKMKEKGDIPEGYSVSREKKERFSLILESASTNQTSMYLCASSDAGTRTYEQYFGPGTRLTVT.

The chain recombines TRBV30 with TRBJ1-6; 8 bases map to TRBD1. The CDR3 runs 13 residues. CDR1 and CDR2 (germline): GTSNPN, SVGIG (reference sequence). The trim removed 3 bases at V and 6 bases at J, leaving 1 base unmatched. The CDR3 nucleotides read TGTGCCTGGAGCGGACAGGGTAATTCACCCCTCCACTTT. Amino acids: CAWSGQGNSPLHF.

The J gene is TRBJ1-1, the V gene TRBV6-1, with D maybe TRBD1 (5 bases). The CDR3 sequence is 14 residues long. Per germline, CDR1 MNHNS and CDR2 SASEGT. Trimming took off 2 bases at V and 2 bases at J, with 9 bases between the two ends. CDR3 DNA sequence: TGTGCCAGCAGTGAAAAGGGGTTAAACACTGAAGCTTTCTTT. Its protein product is CASSEKGLNTEAFF.

The DNA of the CDR3 is TGTGCCAGCAGCCAAGATACCAACAGAGCATCTGGAAACACCATATATTTT. Amino acid sequence: CASSQDTNRASGNTIYF. The gene calls are TRBV3-1 (or the pseudogene TRBV3-2) and TRBJ1-3; D gene ambiguous. Germline assignment: CDR1 LGHDT and CDR2 YNNKEL (reference sequence). V was cut by 0 bases and J by 1 base, with 13 bases left in between. The CDR3 covers 17 residues.

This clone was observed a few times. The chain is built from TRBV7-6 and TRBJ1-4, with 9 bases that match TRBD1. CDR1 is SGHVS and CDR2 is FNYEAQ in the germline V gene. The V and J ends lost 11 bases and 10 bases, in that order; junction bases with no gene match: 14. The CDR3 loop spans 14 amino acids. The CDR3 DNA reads TGTGCCGCTCCGGGACAGGGATCTTTTGGAAAACTGTTTTTT. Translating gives CAAPGQGSFGKLFF.

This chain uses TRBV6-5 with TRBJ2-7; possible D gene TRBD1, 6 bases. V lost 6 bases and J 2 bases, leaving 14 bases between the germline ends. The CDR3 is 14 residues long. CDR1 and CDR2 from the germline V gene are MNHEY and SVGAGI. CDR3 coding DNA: TGTGCCAGCAGGCGGGTTAACAGGGCCTACGAGCAGTACTTC. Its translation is CASRRVNRAYEQYF.

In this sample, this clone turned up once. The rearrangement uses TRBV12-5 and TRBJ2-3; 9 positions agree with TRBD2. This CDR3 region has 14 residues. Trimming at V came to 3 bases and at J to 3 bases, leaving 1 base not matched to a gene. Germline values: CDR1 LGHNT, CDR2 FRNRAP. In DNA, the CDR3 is TGTGCTAGTGGTTTAGCGGGGGGAACAGATACGCAGTATTTT. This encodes CASGLAGGTDTQYF.

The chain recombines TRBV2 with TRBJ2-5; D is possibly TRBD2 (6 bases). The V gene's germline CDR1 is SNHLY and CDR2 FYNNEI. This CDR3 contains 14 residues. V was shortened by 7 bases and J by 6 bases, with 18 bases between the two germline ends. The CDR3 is CASTESRAGQTQYF. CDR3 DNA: TGTGCCAGCACCGAAAGTCGAGCGGGTCAGACCCAGTACTTC.

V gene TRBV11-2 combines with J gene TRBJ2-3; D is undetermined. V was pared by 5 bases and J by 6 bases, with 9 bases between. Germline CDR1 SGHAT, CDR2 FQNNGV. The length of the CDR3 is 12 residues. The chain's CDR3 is CASSPNLDTQYF. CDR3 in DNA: TGTGCCAGCAGCCCCAACTTGGATACGCAGTATTTT.

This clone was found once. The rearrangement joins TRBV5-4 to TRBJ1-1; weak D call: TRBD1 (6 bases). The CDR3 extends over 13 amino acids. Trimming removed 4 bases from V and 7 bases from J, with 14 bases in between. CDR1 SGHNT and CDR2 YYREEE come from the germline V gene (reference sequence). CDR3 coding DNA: TGTGCCAGCAGCCTGGGACATGAGATTGAAGCTTTCTTT. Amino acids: CASSLGHEIEAFF.

CDR3 coding DNA: TGTGCCAGCAGCTTAGCAGGGGGCGCTTTCGCTGAAGCTTTCTTT. The encoded protein is CASSLAGGAFAEAFF. The rearrangement links TRBV7-9 to TRBJ1-1, with 7 bases lining up with TRBD1. Looked up from germline, CDR1 is SEHNR and CDR2 is FQNEAQ (reference sequence). There are 15 residues in the CDR3. Trimming removed 0 bases from V and 6 bases from J; junction bases left unmatched: 7.

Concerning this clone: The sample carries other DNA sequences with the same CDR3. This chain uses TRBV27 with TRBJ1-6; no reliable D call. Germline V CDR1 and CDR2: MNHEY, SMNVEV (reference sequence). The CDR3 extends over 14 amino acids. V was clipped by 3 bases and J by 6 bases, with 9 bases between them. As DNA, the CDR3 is TGTGCCAGCAGTTTTGTACAGCTTAATTCACCCCTCCACTTT. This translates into CASSFVQLNSPLHF.

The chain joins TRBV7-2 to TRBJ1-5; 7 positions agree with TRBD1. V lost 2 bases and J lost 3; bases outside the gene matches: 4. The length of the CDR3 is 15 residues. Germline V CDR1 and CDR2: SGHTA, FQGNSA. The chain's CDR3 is CASSLHDRANQPQHF. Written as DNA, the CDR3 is TGTGCCAGCAGCTTACACGACAGGGCCAATCAGCCCCAGCATTTT.

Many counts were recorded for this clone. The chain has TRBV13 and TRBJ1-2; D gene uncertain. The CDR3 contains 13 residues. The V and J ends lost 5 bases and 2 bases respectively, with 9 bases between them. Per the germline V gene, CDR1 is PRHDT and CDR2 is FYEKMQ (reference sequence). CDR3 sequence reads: CASSLDTNYGYTF. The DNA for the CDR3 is TGTGCCAGCAGCCTCGACACGAACTATGGCTACACCTTC. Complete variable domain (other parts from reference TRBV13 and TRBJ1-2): AAGVIQSPRHLIKEKRETATLKCYPIPRHDTVYWYQQGPGQDPQFLISFYEKMQSDKGSIPDRFSAQQFSDYHSELNMSSLELGDSALYFCASSLDTNYGYTFGSGTRLTVV.

The CDR3 sequence is CASSPRTSGESTDTQYF. Here the CDR3 DNA reads TGTGCCAGCAGCCCCCGGACTAGCGGGGAAAGCACAGATACGCAGTATTTT. This rearrangement joins TRBV7-3 to TRBJ2-3, with 12 positions matching TRBD2. Germline loops: CDR1 SGHTA, CDR2 FQGTGA. V shed 5 bases and J 0 bases; nucleotides not matched to a gene: 6. The CDR3 sequence is 17 residues long.

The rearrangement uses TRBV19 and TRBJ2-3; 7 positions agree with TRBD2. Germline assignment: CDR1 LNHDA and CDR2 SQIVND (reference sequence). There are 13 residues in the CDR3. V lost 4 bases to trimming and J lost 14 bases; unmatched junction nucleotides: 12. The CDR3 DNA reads TGTGCCAGTAGTAATACCCGCGGACTAGAAGGGTATTTT. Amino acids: CASSNTRGLEGYF.

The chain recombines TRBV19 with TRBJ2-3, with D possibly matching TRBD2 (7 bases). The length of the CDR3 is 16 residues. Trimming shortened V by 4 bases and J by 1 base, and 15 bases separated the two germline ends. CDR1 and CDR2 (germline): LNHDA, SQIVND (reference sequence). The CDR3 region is CASSKLGGGGTDTQYF. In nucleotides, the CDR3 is TGTGCCAGTAGTAAACTAGGGGGGGGTGGCACAGATACGCAGTATTTT.

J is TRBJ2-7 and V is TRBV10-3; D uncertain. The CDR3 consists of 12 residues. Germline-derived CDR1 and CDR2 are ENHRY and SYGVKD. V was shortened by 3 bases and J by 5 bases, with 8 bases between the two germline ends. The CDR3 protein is CAISDGLDEQYF. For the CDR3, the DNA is TGTGCCATCAGTGATGGCCTAGACGAGCAGTACTTC.

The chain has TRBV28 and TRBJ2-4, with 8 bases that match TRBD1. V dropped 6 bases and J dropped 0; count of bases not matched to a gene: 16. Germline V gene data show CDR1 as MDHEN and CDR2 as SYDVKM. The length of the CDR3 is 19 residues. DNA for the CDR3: TGTGCCAGCAGCCCATGGAGGGGCAGGGGGCCCCTAGCCAAAAACATTCAGTACTTC. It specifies CASSPWRGRGPLAKNIQYF.

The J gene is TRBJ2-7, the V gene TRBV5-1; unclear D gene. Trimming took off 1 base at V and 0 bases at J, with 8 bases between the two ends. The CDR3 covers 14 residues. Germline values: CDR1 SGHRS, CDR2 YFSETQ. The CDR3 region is CASSLLGLSYEQYF. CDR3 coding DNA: TGCGCCAGCAGCTTGTTGGGCCTCTCCTACGAGCAGTACTTC.

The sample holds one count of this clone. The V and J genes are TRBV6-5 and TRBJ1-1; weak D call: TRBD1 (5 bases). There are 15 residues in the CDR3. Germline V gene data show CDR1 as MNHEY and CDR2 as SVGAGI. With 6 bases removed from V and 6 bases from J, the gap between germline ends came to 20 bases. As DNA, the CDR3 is TGTGCCAGCAGCTCCCCGAAGGGGTGGGGTTCTGAAGCTTTCTTT. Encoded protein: CASSSPKGWGSEAFF.

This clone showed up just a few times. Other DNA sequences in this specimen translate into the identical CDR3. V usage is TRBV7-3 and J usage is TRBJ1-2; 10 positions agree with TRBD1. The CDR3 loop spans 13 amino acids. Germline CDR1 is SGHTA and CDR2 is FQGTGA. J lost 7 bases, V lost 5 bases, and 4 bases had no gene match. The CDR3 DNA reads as TGTGCCAGCAGCCCTGGGACAGGGGCTGGCTACACCTTC. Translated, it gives CASSPGTGAGYTF.

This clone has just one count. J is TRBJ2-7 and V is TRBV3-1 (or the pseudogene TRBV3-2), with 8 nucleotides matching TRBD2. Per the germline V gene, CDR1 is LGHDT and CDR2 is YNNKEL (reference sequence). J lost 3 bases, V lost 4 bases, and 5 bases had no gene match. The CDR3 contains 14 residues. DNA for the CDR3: TGTGCCAGCAGCCCACGGGGGACTAGCTACGAGCAGTACTTC. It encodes CASSPRGTSYEQYF.

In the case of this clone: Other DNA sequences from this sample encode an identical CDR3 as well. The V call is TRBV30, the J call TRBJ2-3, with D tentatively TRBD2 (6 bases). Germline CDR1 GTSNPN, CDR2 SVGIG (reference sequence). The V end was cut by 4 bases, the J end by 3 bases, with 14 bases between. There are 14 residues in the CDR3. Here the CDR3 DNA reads TGTGCCTGGACCTCCGGGACTTCTACAGATACGCAGTATTTT. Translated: CAWTSGTSTDTQYF.

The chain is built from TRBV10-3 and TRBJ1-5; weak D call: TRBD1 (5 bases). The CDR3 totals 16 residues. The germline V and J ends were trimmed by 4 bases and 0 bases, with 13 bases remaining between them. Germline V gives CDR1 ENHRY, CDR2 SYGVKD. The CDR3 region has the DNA TGTGCCATCAGTGCCCGGGACTCCTATAGCAATCAGCCCCAGCATTTT. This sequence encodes CAISARDSYSNQPQHF.

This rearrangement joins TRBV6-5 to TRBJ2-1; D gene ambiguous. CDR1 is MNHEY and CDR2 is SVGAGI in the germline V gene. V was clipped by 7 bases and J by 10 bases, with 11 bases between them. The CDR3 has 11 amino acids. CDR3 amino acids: CASTRTTEQFF. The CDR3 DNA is TGTGCCAGCACCAGAACAACCGAGCAGTTCTTC.

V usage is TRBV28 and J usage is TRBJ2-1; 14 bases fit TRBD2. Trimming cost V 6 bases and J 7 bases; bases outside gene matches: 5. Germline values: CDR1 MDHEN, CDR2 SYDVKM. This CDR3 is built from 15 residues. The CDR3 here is CASRGTSGGANEQFF. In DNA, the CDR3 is TGTGCCAGCAGGGGGACTAGCGGGGGAGCGAATGAGCAGTTCTTC.

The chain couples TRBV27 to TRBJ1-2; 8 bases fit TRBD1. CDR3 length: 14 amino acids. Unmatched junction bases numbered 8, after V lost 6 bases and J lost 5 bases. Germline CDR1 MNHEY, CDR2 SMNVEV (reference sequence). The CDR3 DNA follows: TGTGCCAGCAGGGCCGGGACAGGCCCTTATGGCTACACCTTC. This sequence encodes CASRAGTGPYGYTF.

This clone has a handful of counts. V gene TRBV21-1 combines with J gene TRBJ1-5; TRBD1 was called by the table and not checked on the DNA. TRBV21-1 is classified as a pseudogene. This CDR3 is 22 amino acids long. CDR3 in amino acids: CASSKKDLVGQGLPYSNQPQHF. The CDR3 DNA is TGTGCCAGCAGCAAAAAAGATCTAGTCGGACAGGGGCTACCATATAGCAATCAGCCCCAGCATTTT.